These 9 T cell receptor beta chains came from one sample sequenced in a study of T cell responses to AZD1222 COVID-19 vaccine. Assay: immunoSEQ multiplex PCR; the TCRdb copy retains only in-frame clones and omits some. Of about 100,000 clones detected, 87% appear once; the ten largest clones hold just under 3%. The starting material was peripheral blood, obtained on day 0 of AZD1222 vaccination. The receptors originated from an adult in good health.

The CDR3: CASSYYTGGSGNTIYF. CDR3 DNA sequence: TGTGCCAGCAGTTACTACACAGGGGGCTCTGGAAACACCATATATTTT. The gene calls are TRBV6-6 and TRBJ1-3; 8 positions match TRBD1. V was pared by 1 base and J by 0 bases, with 2 bases of the junction left unmatched. This CDR3 is built from 16 residues. Germline V gene sequence: CDR1 MNHNY, CDR2 SVGAGI (reference sequence).

This clone was seen only once. The V gene is TRBV6-2 or TRBV6-3, the J gene TRBJ2-6; D is tentatively TRBD1 or TRBD2 (5 bases each). V gave up 5 bases and J gave up 4 bases, with 15 bases separating them. The CDR3 has 16 amino acids. Per the germline V gene, CDR1 is MNHEY and CDR2 is SVGEGT. Here the CDR3 reads CASSGAGTAGANVLTF. CDR3 bases: TGTGCCAGCAGTGGAGCCGGGACCGCCGGGGCCAACGTCCTGACTTTC.

This sequence joins TRBV10-3 and TRBJ1-3; D unclear. The V gene lost 10 bases and the J gene lost 0 bases, with 16 bases spanning the gap. The CDR3 is made up of 15 amino acids. The germline CDR1 and CDR2 sequences are ENHRY and SYGVKD. The chain's CDR3 is CATLGQALSGNTIYF. CDR3 sequence (DNA): TGTGCCACCCTTGGCCAGGCCCTCTCTGGAAACACCATATATTTT.

The chain recombines TRBV6-6 with TRBJ2-1, with 9 positions matching TRBD1. CDR3 size: 15 residues. Trimming cost V 4 bases and J 5 bases; bases outside gene matches: 6. Looked up from germline, CDR1 is MNHNY and CDR2 is SVGAGI (reference sequence). The CDR3 bases are TGTGCCAGCAGTTCAGGACAGGGGATCCACAATGAGCAGTTCTTC. The encoded protein is CASSSGQGIHNEQFF.

This clone is labeled medium-sized. The rearrangement links TRBV29-1 to TRBJ1-4; D is unclear. Trimming stripped 4 bases from V and 1 base from J, with 10 bases between. The CDR3 is 14 amino acids. The germline gives CDR1 SQVTM, CDR2 ANQGSEA. The CDR3 here is CSVGASGTNEKLFF. The DNA for the CDR3 is TGCAGCGTTGGGGCAAGCGGAACTAATGAAAAACTGTTTTTT.

The chain recombines TRBV5-6 with TRBJ2-7; D might be TRBD1 (6 bases). Germline V gene data show CDR1 as SGHDT and CDR2 as YYEEEE. Trimming shortened V by 4 bases and J by 4 bases, and 18 bases separated the two germline ends. This CDR3 comprises 15 residues. CDR3 in DNA: TGTGCCAGCAGCGAGGACGCAGGGGAGAGTTACGAGCAGTACTTC. It encodes CASSEDAGESYEQYF.

This chain uses TRBV3-1 (or the pseudogene TRBV3-2) with TRBJ2-7; 12 nucleotides line up with TRBD1. The germline V gene has CDR1 LGHDT and CDR2 YNNKEL (reference sequence). The CDR3 has 15 residues. With 2 bases clipped from V and 5 bases from J, the junction kept 4 bases outside the gene matches. CDR3 region: CASSQPGTGGNEQYF. The CDR3 DNA is TGTGCCAGCAGCCAACCCGGGACAGGGGGCAACGAGCAGTACTTC.

This clone was seen once. The V and J genes are TRBV7-9 and TRBJ2-5, with D perhaps TRBD2 (6 bases). The CDR3 loop spans 16 amino acids. Germline CDR1 reads SEHNR; CDR2 reads FQNEAQ (reference sequence). V was clipped by 3 bases and J by 0 bases, with 14 bases between them. The CDR3 bases are TGTGCCAGCAGCTTTACCCCAGGGAGGAACCAAGAGACCCAGTACTTC. This gives the protein CASSFTPGRNQETQYF.

The gene calls are TRBV11-1 and TRBJ2-3; D is unresolved. The germline gives CDR1 SGHAT, CDR2 FQDESV (reference sequence). Deletions cut 5 bases from V and 1 base from J, with 16 bases between. The CDR3 spans 16 residues. CDR3 protein: CASSPPNTAGTDTQYF. CDR3 sequence (DNA): TGTGCCAGCAGCCCGCCTAACACAGCTGGCACAGATACGCAGTATTTT. Combining the CDR3 with reference TRBV11-1 and TRBJ2-3 gives the whole variable domain EAEVAQSPRYKITEKSQAVAFWCDPISGHATLYWYRQILGQGPELLVQFQDESVVDDSQLPKDRFSAERLKGVDSTLKIQPAELGDSAMYLCASSPPNTAGTDTQYFGPGTRLTVL.